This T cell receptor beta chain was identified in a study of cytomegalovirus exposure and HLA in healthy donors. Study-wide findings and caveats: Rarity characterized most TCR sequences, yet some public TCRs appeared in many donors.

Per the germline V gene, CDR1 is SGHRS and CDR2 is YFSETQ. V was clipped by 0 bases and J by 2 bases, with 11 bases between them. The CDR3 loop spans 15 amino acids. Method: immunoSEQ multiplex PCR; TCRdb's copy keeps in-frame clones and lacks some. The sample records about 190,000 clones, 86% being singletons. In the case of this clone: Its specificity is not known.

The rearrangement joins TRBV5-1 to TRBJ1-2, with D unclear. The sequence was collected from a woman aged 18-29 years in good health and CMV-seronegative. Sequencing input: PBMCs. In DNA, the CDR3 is TGCGCCAGCAGCTTGGGCCAACAGCTAAACTATGGCTACACCTTC. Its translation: CASSLGQQLNYGYTF.